The TCR beta chain described here comes from a study of T cells after yellow fever vaccination. There are 13 residues in the CDR3. The V and J ends lost 5 bases and 4 bases respectively, with 11 bases between them. Germline loops: CDR1 SGHRS, CDR2 YFSETQ. UMIs were added to TCR cDNA along with a universal primer site when it was made by 5'RACE template switching. MiXCR was run by TCRdb on the 5' RACE reads, yielding one entry per CDR3 protein. This table holds about 250,000 distinct CDR3 sequences, more than 3.5% found once. This clonotype was counted many times. V gene TRBV5-1 combines with J gene TRBJ2-3, with a tentative D call TRBD2 (6 bases). The specimen comprised PBMCs, sampled 15 days after the yellow fever booster vaccination. The receptor was derived from a man in his late teens or twenties who received the YFV17D yellow fever vaccine. In nucleotides, the CDR3 is TGCGCCAGCAGAGGTGGGGGGTCAGATACGCAGTATTTT. This translates into CASRGGGSDTQYF.